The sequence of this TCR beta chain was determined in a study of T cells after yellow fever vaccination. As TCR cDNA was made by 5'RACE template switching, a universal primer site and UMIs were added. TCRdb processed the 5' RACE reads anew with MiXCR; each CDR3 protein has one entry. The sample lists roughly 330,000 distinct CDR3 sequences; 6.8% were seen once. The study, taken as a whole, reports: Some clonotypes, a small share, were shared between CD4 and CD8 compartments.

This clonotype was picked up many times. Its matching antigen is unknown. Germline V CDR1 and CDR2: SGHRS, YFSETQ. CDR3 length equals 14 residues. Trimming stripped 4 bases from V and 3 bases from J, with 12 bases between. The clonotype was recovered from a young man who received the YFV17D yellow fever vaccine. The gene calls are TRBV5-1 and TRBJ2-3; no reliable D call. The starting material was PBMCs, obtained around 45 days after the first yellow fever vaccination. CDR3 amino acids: CASSAPPWTDTQYF. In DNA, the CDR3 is TGCGCCAGCAGCGCACCCCCTTGGACAGATACGCAGTATTTT.